The 31 T cell receptor beta chains listed next were all sequenced from one sample in a study of molecular identifiers for immune sequencing clone quantification (dated by TCRdb to 2016 to 2019). The library was prepared using PCR. The sequencing machine was a NextSeq 500. TCRdb reworked the public reads: Q25 trimming with fastp, MiXCR clone assembly, productive beta chains retained. Each entry merges the rows of one CDR3 protein and shows their most common DNA and genes. The sample records approximately 590,000 distinct CDR3 sequences, 25% of which are singletons. 0.78% of the sample is in the top ten clones. The source material was naive CD8+ T cells from blood, with Jurkat cell RNA spiked in. According to the study, the label for this sample's cell subset or site signals: FACS-sorted CD8+CD4-CCR7+CD45RA+ naive T cells. The receptors were gathered from a human donor in good health. Some libraries in this study had Jurkat cell RNA spiked in.

The table lists this clonotype with a few counts. The rearrangement uses TRBV6-5 and TRBJ2-5; 9 bases align to TRBD1. CDR3 length equals 15 residues. After removal of 2 bases from V and 4 bases from J, the junction contained 5 bases not matched to a gene. Germline V gene lookup returns CDR1 MNHEY and CDR2 SVGAGI. This CDR3 is CASSYHLGQGETQYF. The CDR3 bases are TGTGCCAGCAGTTACCACCTGGGACAGGGAGAGACCCAGTACTTC.

This clonotype was found many times. This chain links TRBV20-1 with TRBJ1-3; maybe TRBD1 (6 bases). CDR1 and CDR2 (germline): DFQATT, SNEGSKA (reference sequence). The CDR3 extends over 19 amino acids. V was shortened by 0 bases and J by 0 bases, with 21 bases between the two germline ends. The chain's CDR3 is CSARDEGTPDPSSGNTIYF. CDR3 nucleotide sequence: TGCAGTGCTAGAGATGAGGGGACACCCGATCCGAGCTCTGGAAACACCATATATTTT.

This clonotype was counted between two and nine times. The J gene is TRBJ2-1, the V gene TRBV6-5; a weak D match, TRBD2 (6 bases). In germline, CDR1 is MNHEY, CDR2 SVGAGI. V lost 4 bases and J lost 4, with 14 bases in between. This CDR3 has 15 amino acids. The CDR3 sequence: CASSSQPSAYNEQFF. DNA for the CDR3: TGTGCCAGCAGTTCCCAACCTAGCGCTTACAATGAGCAGTTCTTC.

This chain joins TRBV7-9 and TRBJ2-7, with TRBD2 matching over 8 bases. V dropped 1 base and J dropped 2; count of bases not matched to a gene: 7. The CDR3 extends over 16 amino acids. Germline loops: CDR1 SEHNR, CDR2 FQNEAQ (reference sequence). Here the CDR3 reads CASSLVDAGGPYEQYF. The CDR3 DNA reads as TGTGCCAGCAGCTTAGTTGATGCGGGAGGCCCCTACGAGCAGTACTTC. The entire variable domain, with the rest obtained from reference TRBV7-9 and TRBJ2-7, is as follows: DTGVSQNPRHKITKRGQNVTFRCDPISEHNRLYWYRQTLGQGPEFLTYFQNEAQLEKSRLLSDRFSAERPKGSFSTLEIQRTEQGDSAMYLCASSLVDAGGPYEQYFGPGTRLTVT.

The rearrangement links TRBV20-1 to TRBJ1-6, with 11 positions matching TRBD1. The germline CDR1 and CDR2 sequences are DFQATT and SNEGSKA (reference sequence). V shed 0 bases, J shed 7 bases, and the junction held 8 bases outside the gene matches. CDR3 length: 17 amino acids. The CDR3 spells CSARDRTGGLFNSPLHF. In DNA, the CDR3 is TGCAGTGCTAGAGATCGGACAGGGGGCCTATTCAATTCACCCCTCCACTTT.

The chain uses TRBV7-9 and TRBJ2-5; the D gene could be TRBD1 or TRBD2 (5 bases each). Germline V gene lookup returns CDR1 SEHNR and CDR2 FQNEAQ (reference sequence). Trimming took off 3 bases at V and 4 bases at J, with 18 bases between the two ends. CDR3 length equals 16 residues. For the CDR3, the DNA is TGTGCCAGCAGCTTCCTTACAGGAGGACACCGAGAGACCCAGTACTTC. It specifies CASSFLTGGHRETQYF.

The table lists this clonotype with many counts. The chain couples TRBV2 to TRBJ2-1; D uncertain. Trimming cost V 0 bases and J 8 bases, with 8 bases left between them. Germline V gene data show CDR1 as SNHLY and CDR2 as FYNNEI. CDR3 length: 13 amino acids. As DNA, the CDR3 is TGTGCCAGCAGTGAAGCGCGCCGGGATGAGCAGTTCTTC. It yields the protein CASSEARRDEQFF. Based on the CDR3 plus reference TRBV2 and TRBJ2-1, the full variable domain is EPEVTQTPSHQVTQMGQEVILRCVPISNHLYFYWYRQILGQKVEFLVSFYNNEISEKSEIFDDQFSVERPDGSNFTLKIRSTKLEDSAMYFCASSEARRDEQFFGPGTRLTVL.

Turning to this clonotype: A clone one base away is much larger, so this may be a read error. The chain joins TRBV6-2 or TRBV6-3 to TRBJ2-7, with 7 bases matching TRBD1. CDR3 length: 12 residues. Germline lookup yields CDR1 MNHEY and CDR2 SVGEGT. Written as DNA, the CDR3 is TGTGCCAGCAGCTCGGACAGGCCCGAGCCGTACTTC. The encoded protein is CASSSDRPEPYF.

The sample holds many counts of this clonotype. V and J are TRBV7-2 and TRBJ1-1, with D perhaps matching TRBD1 (6 bases). Looked up from germline, CDR1 is SGHTA and CDR2 is FQGNSA. The V and J ends lost 1 base and 5 bases respectively, with 26 bases between them. This CDR3 region has 19 residues. The CDR3 DNA reads as TGTGCCAGCAGCTTAGTGGTGGGGGGGGCGCGACTTAGCGGGACTGAAGCTTTCTTT. It encodes CASSLVVGGARLSGTEAFF.

This clonotype showed up many times. The chain joins TRBV5-1 to TRBJ2-5; TRBD1 matches at 10 bases. CDR1 SGHRS and CDR2 YFSETQ come from the germline V gene. The CDR3 consists of 17 residues. J was trimmed by 2 bases and V by 4 bases; bases with no gene match: 11. The CDR3 DNA reads TGCGCCAGCAGCCGTGGACAGGGGGGCCCGAAGCAAGAGACCCAGTACTTC. The encoded protein is CASSRGQGGPKQETQYF.

The chain carries TRBV5-8 and TRBJ2-7; a weak D match, TRBD1 (6 bases). The germline V gene has CDR1 SGHTS and CDR2 YDEGEE. CDR3 length: 15 residues. Trimming left V 0 bases short and J 0 bases short, with 10 bases between. CDR3 sequence: CASSLEYRASYEQYF. CDR3 nucleotide sequence: TGTGCCAGCAGCTTGGAGTACAGGGCCTCCTACGAGCAGTACTTC.

This clonotype was recorded at least ten times. As DNA, the CDR3 is TGTGCCAGCAGCCCCGTAGAAGATACGCAGTATTTT. Protein product: CASSPVEDTQYF. The chain uses TRBV7-6 and TRBJ2-3; D gene unclear. Trimming stripped 5 bases from V and 5 bases from J, with 8 bases between. Germline V CDR1 and CDR2: SGHVS, FNYEAQ. The CDR3 covers 12 residues.

Concerning this clonotype: With only one base between it and a far larger clone, this is likely a read error. This chain uses TRBV11-2 with TRBJ2-1; the D is unclear. The CDR3 has 11 residues. The germline V gene encodes CDR1 SGHAT and CDR2 FQNNGV. Written as DNA, the CDR3 is TGTGCCAGCAGCTTACTCAATGAGCAGTCCTTC. Protein sequence: CASSLLNEQSF.

This clonotype was counted only a few times. This chain connects TRBV28 to TRBJ2-1, with D hard to call. The ends were cut back, 1 base at V and 1 base at J, with 17 bases in the middle. Germline CDR1 is MDHEN and CDR2 is SYDVKM. The CDR3 runs to 18 residues. The CDR3 sequence is CASSLSEVKALSYNEQFF. Written as DNA, the CDR3 is TGTGCCAGCAGTTTATCTGAGGTGAAGGCCCTTTCCTACAATGAGCAGTTCTTC.

The chain recombines TRBV19 with TRBJ2-6, with 8 positions matching TRBD1. Germline V CDR1 and CDR2: LNHDA, SQIVND (reference sequence). The ends lost 2 bases at V and 3 bases at J; junction bases unmatched: 9. The CDR3 runs 18 residues. The CDR3 DNA reads TGTGCCAGTAGTATATACCAGGGGGCGTCTGTTGGGGCCAACGTCCTGACTTTC. It specifies CASSIYQGASVGANVLTF.

The table lists this clonotype with many counts. The chain combines TRBV11-2 with TRBJ2-7, with 8 bases matching TRBD2. The J segment lost 0 bases and the V segment lost 1 base, leaving 2 bases of the junction unmatched. The CDR3 totals 15 residues. Germline loops: CDR1 SGHAT, CDR2 FQNNGV. In DNA, the CDR3 is TGTGCCAGCAGCTTAGGGCGGGGGGCCTCCTACGAGCAGTACTTC. Translated, it gives CASSLGRGASYEQYF.

With regard to this clonotype: This may come from a read error, since a much larger clone is one base off. This chain connects TRBV7-2 to TRBJ2-3, with unresolved D. Trimming removed 4 bases from V and 2 bases from J, with 16 bases in between. The CDR3 has 16 residues. Germline CDR1 reads SGHTA; CDR2 reads FQGNSA. The CDR3 loop reads CASSSYSYDLTDTQYF. CDR3 DNA sequence: TGTGCCAGCAGCTCTTACTCCTACGACCTCACAGATACGCAGTATTTT. The full variable domain, with the rest looked up from reference TRBV7-2 and TRBJ2-3, is GAGVSQSPSNKVTEKGKDVELRCDPISGHTALYWYRQSLGQGLEFLIYFQGNSAPDKSGLPSDRFSAERTGGSVSTLTIQRTQQEDSAVYLCASSSYSYDLTDTQYFGPGTRLTVL.

The CDR3, as DNA: TGTGCCAGCAGTTCTAACCGGGACAGGGCCAACGTCCTGACTTTC. Protein: CASSSNRDRANVLTF. The V gene is TRBV27, the J gene TRBJ2-6, with D possibly being TRBD1 (6 bases). The V end was cut by 4 bases, the J end by 5 bases, with 12 bases between. This CDR3 region has 15 residues. Germline-derived CDR1 and CDR2 are MNHEY and SMNVEV (reference sequence).

The V gene is TRBV4-3, the J gene TRBJ2-5; D gene ambiguous. In germline, CDR1 is LGHNA, CDR2 YSLEER. The V and J ends lost 0 bases and 2 bases respectively, with 16 bases between them. The CDR3 sequence is 17 residues long. Here the CDR3 reads CASSQDRSMARQETQYF. In nucleotides, the CDR3 is TGCGCCAGCAGCCAAGACAGATCCATGGCTAGACAAGAGACCCAGTACTTC.

This clonotype was seen only a few times. Since a much larger clone is just one base distant, this may be a read error. The missing conserved phenylalanine or tryptophan at the end of this CDR3 makes a read error likely. The chain combines TRBV6-2 or TRBV6-3 with TRBJ1-5, with D possibly being TRBD1 (6 bases). The CDR3 contains 14 residues. CDR1 MNHEY and CDR2 SVGEGT come from the germline V gene. V shed 3 bases and J shed 4 bases, with 10 bases lying between them. CDR3 DNA: TGTGCCAGCAGTTATTCCACAGGGAATCAGCCCCAGCATTTA. Translating gives CASSYSTGNQPQHL.

The table lists this clonotype with a few counts. The chain carries TRBV7-9 and TRBJ2-7, with D uncertain. The CDR3 covers 16 residues. The ends were cut back, 5 bases at V and 0 bases at J, with 17 bases in the middle. CDR1 is SEHNR, CDR2 FQNEAQ, per germline (reference sequence). The CDR3: CASSHILKAGSYEQYF. Here the CDR3 DNA reads TGTGCCAGCAGCCATATACTAAAGGCTGGCTCCTACGAGCAGTACTTC.

This clonotype was counted a few times. V gene TRBV4-2 combines with J gene TRBJ2-7; tentatively, D is TRBD1 or TRBD2 (5 bases each). Germline V CDR1 and CDR2: LGHNA, YNFKEQ. This CDR3 is 15 amino acids long. The V and J ends lost 2 bases and 0 bases respectively, with 11 bases between them. CDR3 sequence reads: CASSQSGRSSYEQYF. The CDR3 DNA follows: TGTGCCAGCAGCCAATCGGGACGCAGCTCCTACGAGCAGTACTTC.

This clonotype was detected many times. The chain uses TRBV6-2 or TRBV6-3 and TRBJ2-3, with D uncertain. The CDR3 runs to 18 residues. Trimming stripped 1 base from V and 2 bases from J, with 19 bases between. From germline, CDR1 is MNHEY and CDR2 SVGEGT. DNA of the CDR3: TGTGCCAGCAGTTACTTCGCAGCACCGACACCAGACACAGATACGCAGTATTTT. Its protein is CASSYFAAPTPDTDTQYF.

This clonotype was picked up a small number of times. The rearrangement joins TRBV7-9 to TRBJ2-7; no clear D gene. The CDR3 loop spans 11 amino acids. V was cut by 7 bases and J by 3 bases, with 7 bases left in between. Per germline, CDR1 SEHNR and CDR2 FQNEAQ (reference sequence). The DNA for the CDR3 is TGTGCCAGCACGGATAACTACGAGCAGTACTTC. This gives the protein CASTDNYEQYF.

This clonotype was seen a few times. The chain has TRBV4-3 and TRBJ2-7; D unclear. V lost 1 base and J 3 bases, leaving 13 bases between the germline ends. In germline, CDR1 is LGHNA, CDR2 YSLEER. This CDR3 contains 15 residues. DNA of the CDR3: TGCGCCAGCAGCCAAGGTCGGGCCGAGTTCTACGAGCAGTACTTC. This sequence encodes CASSQGRAEFYEQYF.

As to this clonotype: This could be a read error, since a much larger clone is one nucleotide away. This chain joins TRBV5-6 and TRBJ2-3; 8 bases map to TRBD1. From germline, CDR1 is SGHDT and CDR2 YYEEEE. The CDR3 totals 15 residues. CDR3: CASSLRRGRPDAQYF. DNA for the CDR3: TGTGCCAGCAGCTTGCGCAGGGGGCGCCCAGATGCGCAGTATTTT. The whole variable domain, filled in from reference TRBV5-6 and TRBJ2-3, reads DAGVTQSPTHLIKTRGQQVTLRCSPKSGHDTVSWYQQALGQGPQFIFQYYEEEERQRGNFPDRFSGHQFPNYSSELNVNALLLGDSALYLCASSLRRGRPDAQYFGPGTRLTVL.

This clonotype was recorded at least ten times. The genes are TRBV20-1 and TRBJ2-7; D is perhaps TRBD1 (5 bases). The CDR3 runs to 11 residues. V lost 2 bases and J lost 3, with 5 bases in between. CDR1 DFQATT and CDR2 SNEGSKA come from the germline V gene (reference sequence). In DNA, the CDR3 is TGCAGTGCTAGACAGGGCTACGAGCAGTACTTC. Its translation is CSARQGYEQYF.

This clonotype showed up just a few times. An end of the junction does not agree with germline; a read error may underlie this. The rearrangement links TRBV19 to TRBJ1-5; no firm D call. CDR1 is LNHDA and CDR2 is SQIVND in the germline V gene (reference sequence). The CDR3 is made up of 15 amino acids. The CDR3 reads CASSHGVYSNQRQHF. The CDR3 region has the DNA TGTGCCAGTAGCCACGGGGTTTATAGCAATCAGCGCCAGCATTTT. Based on the CDR3 plus reference TRBV19 and TRBJ1-5, the full variable domain is DGGITQSPKYLFRKEGQNVTLSCEQNLNHDAMYWYRQDPGQGLRLIYYSQIVNDFQKGDIAEGYSVSREKKESFPLTVTSAQKNPTAFYLCASSHGVYSNQRQHFGDGTRLSIL.

The sample holds many counts of this clonotype. In DNA form, the CDR3 reads TGTGCCAGCAGTGCGGGACCCTACACAGATACGCAGTATTTT. It yields the protein CASSAGPYTDTQYF. The rearrangement uses TRBV28 and TRBJ2-3, with D perhaps matching TRBD2 (6 bases). The V gene lost 5 bases and the J gene lost 2 bases, with 11 bases spanning the gap. The germline gives CDR1 MDHEN, CDR2 SYDVKM. CDR3 size: 14 residues.

The table lists this clonotype with a count of one. The genes are TRBV14 and TRBJ2-5; D is perhaps TRBD2 (6 bases). The CDR3 totals 14 residues. Germline V gene data show CDR1 as SGHDN and CDR2 as FVKESK. V was shortened by 0 bases and J by 9 bases, with 14 bases between the two germline ends. CDR3 amino acids: CASSQENREESQYF. The CDR3 bases are TGTGCCAGCAGCCAAGAAAATAGGGAGGAGTCCCAGTACTTC.

Many counts were recorded for this clonotype. The chain is built from TRBV12-3 or TRBV12-4 and TRBJ1-1, with 9 bases aligning to TRBD1. The CDR3 sequence is 15 residues long. V gave up 3 bases and J gave up 4 bases; unmatched junction bases: 6. CDR3 DNA sequence: TGTGCCAGCAGTTTCTGGGACAGGGATCGCACTGAAGCTTTCTTT. Residues: CASSFWDRDRTEAFF.